Only a few counts were recorded for the clone carrying this T cell receptor beta chain. These data come from a study of T cells in Graves' hyperthyroidism and ophthalmopathy. Study in general: Sampling of peripheral blood happened at initial diagnosis, prior to any treatment.

Template material for amplifying TCR beta CDR3 regions consisted of RNA transcripts. First-round RT-PCR targeting the TCR CDR3 was performed with the HTBI primer set. Each CDR3 protein gets one entry after TCRdb re-called the multiplex PCR reads with MiXCR. The table lists around 760,000 distinct CDR3 sequences, around a third of them singletons. Germline assignment: CDR1 DFQATT and CDR2 SNEGSKA (reference sequence). This CDR3 is 10 amino acids long. This receptor was taken from a woman in her 40s with Graves' hyperthyroidism. The material sequenced was blood. The chain carries TRBV20-1 and TRBJ2-7; TRBD1 is a possible D gene (5 bases). Here the CDR3 DNA reads TGCAGCGGTGGGGCCGCTAGGCAGTACTTC. Protein sequence: CSGGAARQYF.